This paragraph covers one TCR beta chain sequence. What it binds is unknown. This sample is part of a study of cytomegalovirus exposure and HLA in healthy donors. Study details: The platform used for the 120 or so validation repertoires matched that of the roughly 630 first-cohort repertoires, a later analysis reported. General study points: The study put about 180 TCR beta chains on its list as cytomegalovirus-associated. The tendency of first-cohort TCR clusters to co-occur in the roughly 130 validation repertoires emerged from a later analysis.

With V trimmed by 0 bases and J by 4 bases, 5 bases remained unmatched. The germline V gene has CDR1 SGHDT and CDR2 YYEEEE. This CDR3 comprises 15 residues. Only in-frame clones appear in the TCRdb table, and some are missing; sequencing was by immunoSEQ multiplex PCR. The sample carries 150,000 to 180,000 clones, more than 70% recorded once. Sample: PBMCs. The chain employs TRBV5-6 and TRBJ2-7; TRBD1 aligns across 9 bases. The sequence was collected from a human donor in good health. The CDR3 region has the DNA TGTGCCAGCAGCTTGGGGGACAGGGTCTTATACGAGCAGTACTTC. Encoded protein: CASSLGDRVLYEQYF.